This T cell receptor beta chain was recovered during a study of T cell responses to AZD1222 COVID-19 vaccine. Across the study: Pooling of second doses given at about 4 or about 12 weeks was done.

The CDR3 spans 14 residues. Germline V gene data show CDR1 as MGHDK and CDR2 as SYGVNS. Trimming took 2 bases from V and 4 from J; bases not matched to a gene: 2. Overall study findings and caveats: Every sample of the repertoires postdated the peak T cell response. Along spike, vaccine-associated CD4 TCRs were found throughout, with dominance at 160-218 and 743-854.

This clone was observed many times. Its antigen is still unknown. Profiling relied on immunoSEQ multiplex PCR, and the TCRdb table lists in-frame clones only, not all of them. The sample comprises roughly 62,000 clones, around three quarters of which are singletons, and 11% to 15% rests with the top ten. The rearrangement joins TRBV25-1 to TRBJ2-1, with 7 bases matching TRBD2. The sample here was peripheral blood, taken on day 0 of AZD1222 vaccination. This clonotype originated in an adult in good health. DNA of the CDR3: TGTGCCAGCAGTGAACTAGCGGATTACAATGAGCAGTTCTTC. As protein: CASSELADYNEQFF. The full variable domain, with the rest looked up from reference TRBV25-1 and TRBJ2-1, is EADIYQTPRYLVIGTGKKITLECSQTMGHDKMYWYQQDPGMELHLIHYSYGVNSTEKGDLSSESTVSRIRTEHFPLTLESARPSHTSQYLCASSELADYNEQFFGPGTRLTVL.